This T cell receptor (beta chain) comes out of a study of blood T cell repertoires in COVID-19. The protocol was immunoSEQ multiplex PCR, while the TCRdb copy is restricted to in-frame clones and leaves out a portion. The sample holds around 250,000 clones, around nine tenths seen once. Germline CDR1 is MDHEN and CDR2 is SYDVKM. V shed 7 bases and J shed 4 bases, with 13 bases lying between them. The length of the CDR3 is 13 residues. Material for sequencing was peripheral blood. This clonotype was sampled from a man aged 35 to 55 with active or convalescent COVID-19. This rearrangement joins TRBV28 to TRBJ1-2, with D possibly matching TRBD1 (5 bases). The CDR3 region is CASTPGTGYGYTF. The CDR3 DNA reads TGTGCCAGCACCCCCGGGACTGGCTATGGCTACACCTTC.